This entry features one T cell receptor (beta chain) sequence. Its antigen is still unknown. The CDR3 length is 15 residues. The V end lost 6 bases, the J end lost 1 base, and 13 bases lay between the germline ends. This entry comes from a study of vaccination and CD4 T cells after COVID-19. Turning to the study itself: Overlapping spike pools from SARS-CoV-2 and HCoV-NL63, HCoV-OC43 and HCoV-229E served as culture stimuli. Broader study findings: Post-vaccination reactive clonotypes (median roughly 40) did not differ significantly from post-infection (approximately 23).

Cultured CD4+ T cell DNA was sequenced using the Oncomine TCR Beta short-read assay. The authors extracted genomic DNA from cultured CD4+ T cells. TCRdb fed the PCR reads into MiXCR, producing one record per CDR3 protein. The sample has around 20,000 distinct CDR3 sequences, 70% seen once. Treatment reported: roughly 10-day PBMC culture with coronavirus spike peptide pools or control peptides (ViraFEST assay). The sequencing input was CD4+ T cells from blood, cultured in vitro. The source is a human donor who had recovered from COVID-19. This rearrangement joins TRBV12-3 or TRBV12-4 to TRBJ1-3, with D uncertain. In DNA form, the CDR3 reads TGTGCCAGCAGCCAACAGCAACTATCTGGAAACACCATATATTTT. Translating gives CASSQQQLSGNTIYF.